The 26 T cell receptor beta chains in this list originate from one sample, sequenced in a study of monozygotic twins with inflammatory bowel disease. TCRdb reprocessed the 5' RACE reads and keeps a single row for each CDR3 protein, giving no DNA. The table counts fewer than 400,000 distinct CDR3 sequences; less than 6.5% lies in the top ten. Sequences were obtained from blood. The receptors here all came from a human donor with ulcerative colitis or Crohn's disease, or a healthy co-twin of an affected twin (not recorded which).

CDR3: CASSQDGFEGGYTF. The genes are TRBV4-3 and TRBJ1-2. The CDR3 has 14 residues. Germline V gene lookup returns CDR1 LGHNA and CDR2 YSLEER.

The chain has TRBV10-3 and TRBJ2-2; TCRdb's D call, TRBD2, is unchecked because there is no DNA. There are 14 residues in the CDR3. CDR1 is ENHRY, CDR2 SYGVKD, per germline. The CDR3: CAISELAATGELFF.

The CDR3 region is CASSDSWGTDTQYF. The rearrangement joins TRBV6-4 to TRBJ2-3. From germline, CDR1 is MRHNA and CDR2 SNTAGT. The CDR3 has 14 amino acids.

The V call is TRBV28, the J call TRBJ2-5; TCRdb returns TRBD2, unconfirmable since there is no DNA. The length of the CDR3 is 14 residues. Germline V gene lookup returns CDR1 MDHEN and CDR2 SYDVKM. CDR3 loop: CASSVGLAGETQYF. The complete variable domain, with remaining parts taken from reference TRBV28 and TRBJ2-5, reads DVKVTQSSRYLVKRTGEKVFLECVQDMDHENMFWYRQDPGLGLRLIYFSYDVKMKEKGDIPEGYSVSREKKERFSLILESASTNQTSMYLCASSVGLAGETQYFGPGTRLLVL.

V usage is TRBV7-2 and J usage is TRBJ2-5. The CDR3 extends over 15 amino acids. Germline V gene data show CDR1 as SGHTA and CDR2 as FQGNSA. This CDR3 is CASSSYTLLQETQYF. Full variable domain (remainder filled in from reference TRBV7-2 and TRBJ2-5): GAGVSQSPSNKVTEKGKDVELRCDPISGHTALYWYRQSLGQGLEFLIYFQGNSAPDKSGLPSDRFSAERTGGSVSTLTIQRTQQEDSAVYLCASSSYTLLQETQYFGPGTRLLVL.

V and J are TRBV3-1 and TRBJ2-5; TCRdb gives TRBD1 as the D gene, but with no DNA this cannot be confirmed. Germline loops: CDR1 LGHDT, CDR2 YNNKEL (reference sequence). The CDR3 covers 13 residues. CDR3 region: CASSPWGKETQYF.

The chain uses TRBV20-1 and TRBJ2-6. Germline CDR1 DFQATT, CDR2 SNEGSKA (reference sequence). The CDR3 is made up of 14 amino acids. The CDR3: CSARDTVGANVLTF.

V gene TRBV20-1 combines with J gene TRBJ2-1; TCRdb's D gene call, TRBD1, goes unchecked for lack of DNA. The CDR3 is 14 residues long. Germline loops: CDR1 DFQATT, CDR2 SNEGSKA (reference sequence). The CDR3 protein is CSANPAGTGHEQFF.

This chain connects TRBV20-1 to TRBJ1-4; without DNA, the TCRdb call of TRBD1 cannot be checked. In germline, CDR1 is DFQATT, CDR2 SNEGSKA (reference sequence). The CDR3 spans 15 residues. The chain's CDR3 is CSASRQATLNEKLFF.

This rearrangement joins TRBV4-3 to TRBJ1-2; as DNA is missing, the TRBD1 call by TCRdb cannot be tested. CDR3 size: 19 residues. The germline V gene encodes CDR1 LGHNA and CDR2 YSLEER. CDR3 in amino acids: CASSLFATGDVQANYGYTF.

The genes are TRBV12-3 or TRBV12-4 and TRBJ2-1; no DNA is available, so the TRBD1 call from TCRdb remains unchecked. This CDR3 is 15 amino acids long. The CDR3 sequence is CASSLWGRFIDEQFF.

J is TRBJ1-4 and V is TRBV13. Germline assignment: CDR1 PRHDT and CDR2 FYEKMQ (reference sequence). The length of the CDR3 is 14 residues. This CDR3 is CASSFREFNEKLFF.

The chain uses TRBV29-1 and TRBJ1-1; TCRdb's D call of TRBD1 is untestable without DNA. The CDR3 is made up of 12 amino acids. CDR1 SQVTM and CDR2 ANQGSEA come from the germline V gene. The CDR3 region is CSVEQGAWEAFF. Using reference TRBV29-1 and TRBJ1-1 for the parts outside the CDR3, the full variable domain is SAVISQKPSRDICQRGTSLTIQCQVDSQVTMMFWYRQQPGQSLTLIATANQGSEATYESGFVIDKFPISRPNLTFSTLTVSNMSPEDSSIYLCSVEQGAWEAFFGQGTRLTVV.

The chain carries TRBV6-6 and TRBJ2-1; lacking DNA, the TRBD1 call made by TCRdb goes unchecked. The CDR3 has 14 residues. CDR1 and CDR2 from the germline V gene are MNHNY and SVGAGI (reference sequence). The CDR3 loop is CASSYQTGNYEQFF.

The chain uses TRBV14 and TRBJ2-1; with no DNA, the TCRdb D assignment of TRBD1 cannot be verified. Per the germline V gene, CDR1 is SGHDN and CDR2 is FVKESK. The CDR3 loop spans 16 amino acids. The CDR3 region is CASSQGTGSTYNEQFF.

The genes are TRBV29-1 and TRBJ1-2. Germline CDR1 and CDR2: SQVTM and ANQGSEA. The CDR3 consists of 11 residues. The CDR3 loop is CSVPSRGGYTF.

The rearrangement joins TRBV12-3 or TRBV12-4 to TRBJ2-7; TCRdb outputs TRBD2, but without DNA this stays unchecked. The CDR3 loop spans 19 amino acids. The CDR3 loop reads CASSFLAGVILRADYEQYF.

CDR3 region: CASSQIRGGGLGTQYF. This chain uses TRBV7-2 with TRBJ2-3; the D call of TRBD1 rests on TCRdb alone, since no DNA is present to check it. This CDR3 spans 16 amino acids. In germline, CDR1 is SGHTA, CDR2 FQGNSA.

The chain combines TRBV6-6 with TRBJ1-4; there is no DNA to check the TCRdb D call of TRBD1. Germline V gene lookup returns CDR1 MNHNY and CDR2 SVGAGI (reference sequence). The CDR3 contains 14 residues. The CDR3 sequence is CASSPQASTEKLFF.

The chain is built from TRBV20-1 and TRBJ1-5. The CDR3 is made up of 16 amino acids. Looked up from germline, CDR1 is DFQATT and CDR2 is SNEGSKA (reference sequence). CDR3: CSARSYPTRGDQPQHF.

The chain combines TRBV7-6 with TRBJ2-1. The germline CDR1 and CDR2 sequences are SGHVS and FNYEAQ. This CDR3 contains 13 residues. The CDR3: CASSLGVSNEQFF.

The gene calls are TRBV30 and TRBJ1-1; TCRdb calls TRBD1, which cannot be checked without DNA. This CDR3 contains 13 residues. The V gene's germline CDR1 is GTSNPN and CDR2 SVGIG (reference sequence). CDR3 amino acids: CAWSSGWFTEAFF.

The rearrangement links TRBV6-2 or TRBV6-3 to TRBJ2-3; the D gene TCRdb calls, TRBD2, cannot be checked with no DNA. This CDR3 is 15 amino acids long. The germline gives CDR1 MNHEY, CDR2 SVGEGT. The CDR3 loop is CASSMGLAALDTQYF.

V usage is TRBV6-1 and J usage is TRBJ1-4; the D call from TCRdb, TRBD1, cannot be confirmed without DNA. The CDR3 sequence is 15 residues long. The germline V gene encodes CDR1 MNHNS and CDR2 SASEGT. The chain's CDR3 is CASKGSTGYNEKLFF.

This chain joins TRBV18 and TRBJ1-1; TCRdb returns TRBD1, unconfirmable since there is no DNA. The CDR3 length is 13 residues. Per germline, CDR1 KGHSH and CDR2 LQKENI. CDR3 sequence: CASSQGAPTEAFF. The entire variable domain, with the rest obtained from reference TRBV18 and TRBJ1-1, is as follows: NAGVMQNPRHLVRRRGQEARLRCSPMKGHSHVYWYRQLPEEGLKFMVYLQKENIIDESGMPKERFSAEFPKEGPSILRIQQVVRGDSAAYFCASSQGAPTEAFFGQGTRLTVV.

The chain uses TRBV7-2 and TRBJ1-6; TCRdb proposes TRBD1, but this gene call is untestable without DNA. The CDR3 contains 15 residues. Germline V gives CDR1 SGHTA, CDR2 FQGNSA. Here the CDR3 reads CASSPPGQKYSPLHF.